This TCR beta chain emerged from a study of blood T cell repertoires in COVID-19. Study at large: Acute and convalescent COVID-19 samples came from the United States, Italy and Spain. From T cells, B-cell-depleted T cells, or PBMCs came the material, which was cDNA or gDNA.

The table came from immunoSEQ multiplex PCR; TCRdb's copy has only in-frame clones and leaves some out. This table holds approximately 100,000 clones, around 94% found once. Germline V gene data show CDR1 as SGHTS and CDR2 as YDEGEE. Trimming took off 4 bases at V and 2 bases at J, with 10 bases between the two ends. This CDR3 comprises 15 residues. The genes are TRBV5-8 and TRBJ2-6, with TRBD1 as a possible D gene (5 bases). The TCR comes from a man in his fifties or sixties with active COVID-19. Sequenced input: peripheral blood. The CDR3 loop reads CASSIWGPGANVLTF. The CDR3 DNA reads TGTGCCAGCAGCATCTGGGGCCCTGGGGCCAACGTCCTGACTTTC.